This T cell receptor beta chain was found in a study of cytomegalovirus exposure and HLA in healthy donors (dated by TCRdb to the late 2010s). At the level of the whole study: An earlier analysis of roughly 610 of the donors reported around 280 Gb of sequence data and 100 million to 120 million unique TCR beta sequences obtained from about 200 million T cells. Approximately 300 gigabases of sequencing data and 80 million or so unique TCR sequences were included in an early release covering several hundred HLA-typed donors. Of the approximately 400 genotyped donors, about 84% fell in the genetic ancestry cluster associated with self-reported Caucasian donors. The study was designed to test whether signatures of past pathogen exposure could be identified by cataloging public T cell receptors. The study used immunosequencing to profile the T cell repertoires of under 700 subjects and linked those repertoires to cytomegalovirus serostatus. A separate validation cohort of 100 to 150 different subjects was used in addition to the 666-subject first cohort. To predict cytomegalovirus infection status, the study combined high-throughput TCR immunosequencing, statistical association of individual TCRs with disease status, and machine learning. A later analysis re-examined previously published TCR beta repertoires from over 500 donors and added high-resolution HLA genotyping to investigate patterns of TCR occurrence. In the later analysis, no new phenotypic data were used to find candidate immune exposures; instead, reliance was placed on TCR beta sequences and their occurrence across donors. In an earlier analysis of a few hundred of the donors, high-throughput TCR beta sequencing was used to judge whether each TCR beta V gene segment behaved as functional or pseudogenic. Donor age, sex, ethnicity and CMV serostatus were collected together with the repertoire data. In a later genetic analysis, genome-wide SNP genotypes for about three fifths of the roughly 670 donors were used, and that subset was treated as a discovery cohort. Every repertoire in the discovery cohort had been generated on one and the same sequencing platform. Class I and class II HLA loci were covered by the typing at four-digit resolution. The number of typed donors differed by locus: roughly 629-640 for A, B, C, DRB1 and DQB1; 522 for DQA1; some 610 for DPA1; and roughly 490 for DPB1. Four to six DR-DQ haplotypes were handled as single units for association and clustering because linkage in the cohort was strong. Across under 500 genotyped donors of the cohort, an average of about 220,000 unique TCR beta nucleotide sequences per donor were sequenced, and roughly 18% of those sequences were non-productive.

In total, roughly 710 healthy bone marrow donors made up the cohort. At the time of sampling, all cohort members were nominally healthy, though unrecorded immune exposures were likely present. The donor was CMV seronegative and was included in the group of several hundred seronegative cohort members. A peripheral blood sample was collected from each donor, and TCR beta sequencing was performed on peripheral blood mononuclear cells. Genomic DNA extraction from the blood cell samples was performed with the Qiagen DNeasy Blood Extraction Kit. Overall results and qualifications from the work: Cytomegalovirus status was reported to be diagnosed by the classifier with high specificity and sensitivity in both the original and validation cohorts. In a later analysis, HLA-associated TCR beta chains were found to be more clonally expanded and to have lower generation probabilities than equally common non-associated chains. In the study, around 150 TCR beta chains were listed as associated with cytomegalovirus. When HLA alleles, especially DR and DQ, strongly co-occurred, attributing TCR associations to individual alleles was difficult. The authors suggested that the approach could potentially be extended to other disease states and immunological phenotypes. In a later analysis, the rate of TCR association differed among HLA loci, with DRB1 alleles having the most associated TCRs and HLA-C alleles having the fewest. Linkage disequilibrium might explain the correlated functional status among segregating V segments, but an unknown experimental factor could not be ruled out. Most TCR sequences were seen in very few donors, while some public TCRs were found in many individuals. The presence/absence analyses assumed that sequencing depth was roughly uniform across donors, and that assumption may not be true. Some IMGT-functional V segments, including TRBV6-2 and TRBV6-3, could not be told apart with the 87-base-pair reads, so those segments were excluded. A later analysis associated about 18,000 TCR beta sequences with specific HLA alleles at a false discovery rate of 0.05. Fewer than 20 rarely observed V segments, including chromosome 9 orphons, were excluded from the earlier analysis of a few hundred of the donors because counts were too low. In an earlier analysis of about 600 of the donors, most TCR beta V segments appeared in productive rearrangements about 87% or about 30% of the time, broadly matching IMGT annotations. A group of highly shared sequence variants was considered likely to be a technical artifact of the sequencing pipeline. Only TCR beta chains were sequenced in this cohort, and the absence of alpha or paired-chain data limited detectable features. In vitro tests confirmed that a few of the cytomegalovirus-associated TCR beta chains recognize cytomegalovirus antigens. Compared with the roughly 700-donor mean, donors in an Asian-associated ancestry cluster had fewer N-insertions in productive TCRs, according to a later genetic analysis. The only immune exposure information available for the cohort was CMV serostatus. A later genetic analysis associated a missense DCLRE1C variant with V-gene and J-gene trimming of TCR beta chains, and an independent cohort replicated the association. A further reported finding was that TCR beta sequences accurately predicted the HLA-A and HLA-B alleles for most subjects in the first cohort. In a later analysis, several top co-occurrence clusters were reported to appear linked to parvovirus B19, influenza, CMV and Epstein-Barr virus. Because HLA typing was unavailable for some donors at each locus, only the typed subset was used in association tests. In a later analysis, most CMV-associated TCR beta chains were found to appear HLA-restricted, with HLA associations seemingly driven largely by CMV exposure.

Libraries were constructed by the immunoSEQ multiplex PCR assay. For the multiplex PCR, a mixture combining 60 forward primers for TCR Vbeta segments and 13 reverse primers for TCR Jbeta segments was used. The CDR3 region of rearranged TCR beta genes was amplified from genomic DNA with a multiplex PCR assay. The amplified TCR beta libraries were sequenced on the Illumina HiSeq System as 87-base-pair reads. Per the authors' processing: A later analysis counted some 80 million unique TCR beta chains across the 670 or so repertoires, and 9.5 million to 11 million of these chains were shared by at least two donors. Raw reads were error-corrected and collapsed into unique sequences with a nearest-neighbor algorithm that merged closely related sequences to remove PCR and sequencing errors. CDR3 sequences were aligned to IMGT reference sequences to assign V, D and J gene segments. Each retained sequence needed at least a six-nucleotide match to both a V gene segment and a J gene segment. Rearrangements were called productive when the CDR3 lacked stop codons and stayed in frame with V and J; all others were non-productive. Following IMGT convention, CDR3 was defined as the stretch from the second conserved V-encoded cysteine to the conserved J-encoded phenylalanine. Sequences without an unambiguous match to a single V gene segment were excluded from the earlier analysis of about 600 of the donors. In an earlier analysis of several hundred of the donors, V segments were called functional above 56.7% productive rearrangements and were called segregating when the between-donor standard deviation exceeded 5%. A statistical classification framework was developed to diagnose cytomegalovirus status using the catalog of TCR beta chain sequences. A later analysis assigned V and J genes by comparing TCR nucleotide sequences with IMGT/GENE-DB human TR gene sequences. The TCRdist pipeline was used in a later analysis to assign CDR3 sequences and most-parsimonious VDJ recombination scenarios. In a later analysis, each TCR beta chain was defined by its CDR3 amino acid sequence together with its V-gene family, and reads lacking a unique V-gene family were excluded. A later analysis removed roughly 590 highly shared, low-generation-probability nucleotide sequences to deal with suspected cross-contamination and a sequencing artifact. A later analysis calculated a clonal expansion index for each public chain from normalized within-repertoire ranks of inferred template counts. In a later analysis, generation probabilities were computed with a VDJ recombination model fitted to out-of-frame rearrangements, and the resulting probabilities were checked against IGoR. In a later analysis, hypergeometric tests were used to score TCR-TCR, TCR-HLA and TCR-CMV co-occurrence, with a repertoire-size bias correction applied to TCR pairs. In a later analysis, false discovery rates were estimated by permuting HLA or CMV assignments 20 times. In a later analysis, co-occurring TCRs were grouped using DBSCAN, with TCRdist sequence similarity added in when clustering inside HLA-allele-positive subsets. For co-occurrence clustering, repertoires with fewer than 30,000 or more than 120,000 public chains were excluded, along with 4 to 6 repertoires with anomalous nucleotide sharing. TCRdb mirrors the immuneACCESS table, restricted to in-frame sequences. Some clones are absent from its copies; in checked studies, under half trace to an unresolved V gene, and the reason for the others is unknown. Clone size and the V and J calls come from that table; the DNA yielded D and trimming. The sample table records around 180,000 clones; 85% of these occur just once. 1% of the sample is in the top ten clones.

As for this clone: Its antigen has not been determined. The record has no base qualities; no much larger clone is one base away.

The germline V gene gives CDR1 as MNHEY and CDR2 as SVGAGI. V drops 0 bases and J drops 10 bases, leaving 16 bases in between. From cysteine to phenylalanine, the CDR3 is 16 amino acids long. Kept here is only the CDR3 DNA, which spans 48 bases and is read in frame from base 1. The chain links TRBV6-5 with TRBJ1-6; there is no confident call for the D gene. The origin of this receptor is a boy younger than 10 in good health and CMV-seronegative. Input material: PBMCs. This receptor carries the CDR3 CASSYSIGNRGSPLHF. The sequenced DNA is TGTGCCAGCAGTTACTCGATCGGGAATCGAGGGTCACCCCTCCACTTT.